The entry below gives a single TCR beta chain sequence along with its context. Other nucleotide sequences in the sample specify the same CDR3. This entry belongs to a study of cytotoxic CD8 clonotypes in ibrutinib-treated CLL. For the study at large: Of the patients, 11 were relapsed/refractory, some 15 treatment-naive and fewer than 18 IGHV unmutated. There were, on average, around 250,000 productive templates and 85,000 to 95,000 productive rearrangements per sample.

Trimming cost V 0 bases and J 4 bases, with 6 bases left between them. Germline V lookup: CDR1 SGHRS, CDR2 YFSETQ. CDR3 length: 13 amino acids. The sequencing depth, 1 in 200,000 to 1 in 1 million T cells, was the target. Sequencing was performed with immunoSEQ multiplex PCR; in TCRdb, only in-frame clones are kept and a portion is missing. The data show 150,000 or so clones, more than 70% seen once. The material was PBMCs, obtained at disease progression, from a patient treated with ibrutinib. The sequence was obtained from a human donor with chronic lymphocytic leukemia. The chain uses TRBV5-1 and TRBJ2-3; D is uncertain. The CDR3 region is CASSLGGADTQYF. For the CDR3, the DNA is TGCGCCAGCAGCTTGGGTGGGGCAGATACGCAGTATTTT.